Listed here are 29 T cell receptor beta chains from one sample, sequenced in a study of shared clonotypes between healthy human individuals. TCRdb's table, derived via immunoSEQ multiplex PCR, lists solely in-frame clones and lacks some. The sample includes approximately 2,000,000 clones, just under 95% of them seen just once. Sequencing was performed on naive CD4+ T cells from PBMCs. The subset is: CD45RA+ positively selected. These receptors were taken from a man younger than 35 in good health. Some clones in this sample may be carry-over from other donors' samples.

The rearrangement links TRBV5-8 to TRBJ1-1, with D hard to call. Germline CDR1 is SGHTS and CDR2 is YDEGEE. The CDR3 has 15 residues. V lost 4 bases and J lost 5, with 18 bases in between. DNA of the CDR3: TGTGCCAGCAGCCACCCCGCGGGAAGGAGGACTGAAGCTTTCTTT. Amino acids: CASSHPAGRRTEAFF.

CDR3 DNA sequence: TGTGCCAGCAGCTTAATTCCACAGGCCTACAATGAGCAGTTCTTC. It yields the protein CASSLIPQAYNEQFF. The gene calls are TRBV7-3 and TRBJ2-1; a weak D match, TRBD1 (5 bases). Trimming took off 1 base at V and 2 bases at J, with 9 bases between the two ends. The CDR3 is made up of 15 amino acids. Germline lookup yields CDR1 SGHTA and CDR2 FQGTGA.

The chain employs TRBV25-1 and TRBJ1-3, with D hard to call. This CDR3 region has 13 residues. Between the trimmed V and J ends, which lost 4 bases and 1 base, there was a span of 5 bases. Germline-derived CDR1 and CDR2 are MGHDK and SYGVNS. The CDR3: CASSGNSGNTIYF. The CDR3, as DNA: TGTGCCAGCAGTGGAAATTCTGGAAACACCATATATTTT.

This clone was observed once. The CDR3 here is CASSRTSGTSQETQYF. As DNA, the CDR3 is TGTGCCAGCAGCCGGACTAGCGGGACATCCCAAGAGACCCAGTACTTC. The chain uses TRBV7-2 and TRBJ2-5; 12 nucleotides match TRBD2. This CDR3 has 16 residues. Trimming took 5 bases from V and 1 from J; bases not matched to a gene: 5. The germline gives CDR1 SGHTA, CDR2 FQGNSA. Full variable domain (remainder filled in from reference TRBV7-2 and TRBJ2-5): GAGVSQSPSNKVTEKGKDVELRCDPISGHTALYWYRQSLGQGLEFLIYFQGNSAPDKSGLPSDRFSAERTGGSVSTLTIQRTQQEDSAVYLCASSRTSGTSQETQYFGPGTRLLVL.

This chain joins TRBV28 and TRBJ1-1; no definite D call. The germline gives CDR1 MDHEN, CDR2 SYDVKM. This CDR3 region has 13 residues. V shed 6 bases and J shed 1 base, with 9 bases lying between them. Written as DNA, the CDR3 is TGTGCCAGCAGCCCAAGCCAGAACACTGAAGCTTTCTTT. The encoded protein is CASSPSQNTEAFF.

CDR3 DNA sequence: TGTGCCAGCAGCTCATGGGGGGGTCCCGAGCAGTACTTC. This codes for CASSSWGGPEQYF. The J gene is TRBJ2-7, the V gene TRBV9; the match to TRBD2 covers 7 bases. The V and J ends lost 4 bases and 6 bases, in that order; junction bases with no gene match: 7. The CDR3 totals 13 residues. In germline, CDR1 is SGDLS, CDR2 YYNGEE.

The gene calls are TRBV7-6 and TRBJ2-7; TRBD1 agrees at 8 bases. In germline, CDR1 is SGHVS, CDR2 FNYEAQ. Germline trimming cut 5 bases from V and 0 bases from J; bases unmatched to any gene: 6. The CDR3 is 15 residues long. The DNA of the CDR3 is TGTGCCAGCAGCGGTCGACAGGGGAGCTCCTACGAGCAGTACTTC. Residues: CASSGRQGSSYEQYF. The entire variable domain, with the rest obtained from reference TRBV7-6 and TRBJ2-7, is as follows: GAGVSQSPRYKVTKRGQDVALRCDPISGHVSLYWYRQALGQGPEFLTYFNYEAQQDKSGLPNDRFSAERPEGSISTLTIQRTEQRDSAMYRCASSGRQGSSYEQYFGPGTRLTVT.

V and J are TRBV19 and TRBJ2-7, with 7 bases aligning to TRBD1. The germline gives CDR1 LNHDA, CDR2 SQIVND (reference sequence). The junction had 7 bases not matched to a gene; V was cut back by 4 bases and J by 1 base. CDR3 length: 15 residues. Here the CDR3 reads CASSTIGTASYEQYF. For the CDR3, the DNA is TGTGCCAGTAGTACAATCGGGACAGCTTCCTACGAGCAGTACTTC. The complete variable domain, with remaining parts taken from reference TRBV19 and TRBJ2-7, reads DGGITQSPKYLFRKEGQNVTLSCEQNLNHDAMYWYRQDPGQGLRLIYYSQIVNDFQKGDIAEGYSVSREKKESFPLTVTSAQKNPTAFYLCASSTIGTASYEQYFGPGTRLTVT.

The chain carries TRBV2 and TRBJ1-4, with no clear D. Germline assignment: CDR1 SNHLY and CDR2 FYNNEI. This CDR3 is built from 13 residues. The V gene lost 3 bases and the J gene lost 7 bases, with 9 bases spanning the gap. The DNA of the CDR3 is TGTGCCAGCAGTGACCTGGAGGCTGAAAAACTGTTTTTT. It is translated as CASSDLEAEKLFF.

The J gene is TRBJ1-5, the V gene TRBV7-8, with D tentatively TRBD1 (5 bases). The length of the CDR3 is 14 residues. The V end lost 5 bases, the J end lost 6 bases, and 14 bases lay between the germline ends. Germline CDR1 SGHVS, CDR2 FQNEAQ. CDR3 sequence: CASSRDSNFQPQHF. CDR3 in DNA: TGTGCCAGCAGCCGCGACAGTAATTTTCAGCCCCAGCATTTT.

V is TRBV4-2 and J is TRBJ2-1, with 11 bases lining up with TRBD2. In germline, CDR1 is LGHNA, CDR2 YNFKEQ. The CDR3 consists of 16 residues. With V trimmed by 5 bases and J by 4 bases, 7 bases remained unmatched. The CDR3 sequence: CASSIRGTSGYNEQFF. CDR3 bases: TGTGCCAGCAGCATCCGCGGGACTAGCGGTTACAATGAGCAGTTCTTC.

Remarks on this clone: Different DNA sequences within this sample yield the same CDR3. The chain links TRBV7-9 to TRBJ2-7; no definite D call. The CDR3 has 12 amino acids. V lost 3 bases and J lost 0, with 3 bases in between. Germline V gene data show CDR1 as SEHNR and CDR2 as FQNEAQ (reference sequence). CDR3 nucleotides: TGTGCCAGCAGCTTCAACTCCTACGAGCAGTACTTC. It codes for CASSFNSYEQYF.

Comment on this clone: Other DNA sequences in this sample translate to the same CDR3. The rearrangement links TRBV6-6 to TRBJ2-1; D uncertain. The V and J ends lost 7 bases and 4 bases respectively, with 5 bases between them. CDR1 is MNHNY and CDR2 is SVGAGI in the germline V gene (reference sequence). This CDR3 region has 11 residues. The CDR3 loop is CASTAYNEQFF. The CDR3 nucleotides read TGTGCCAGCACAGCATACAATGAGCAGTTCTTC.

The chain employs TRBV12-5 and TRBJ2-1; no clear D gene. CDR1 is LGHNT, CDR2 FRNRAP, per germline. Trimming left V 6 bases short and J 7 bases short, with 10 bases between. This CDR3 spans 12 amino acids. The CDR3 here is CASGQARNEQFF. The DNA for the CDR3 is TGTGCTAGTGGCCAGGCGAGGAATGAGCAGTTCTTC.

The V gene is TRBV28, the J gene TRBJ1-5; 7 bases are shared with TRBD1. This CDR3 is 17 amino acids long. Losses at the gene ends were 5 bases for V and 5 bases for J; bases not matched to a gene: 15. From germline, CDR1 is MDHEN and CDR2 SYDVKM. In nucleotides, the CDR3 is TGTGCCAGCAGTGCCCCGCGGACAGGCGCGCGGGATCAGCCCCAGCATTTT. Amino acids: CASSAPRTGARDQPQHF.

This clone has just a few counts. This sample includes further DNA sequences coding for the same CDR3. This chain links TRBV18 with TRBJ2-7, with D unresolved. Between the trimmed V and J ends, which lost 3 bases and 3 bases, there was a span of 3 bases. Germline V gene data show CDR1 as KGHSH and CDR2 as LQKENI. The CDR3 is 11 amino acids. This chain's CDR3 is CASSPDYEQYF. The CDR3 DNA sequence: TGTGCCAGCTCACCTGACTACGAGCAGTACTTC.

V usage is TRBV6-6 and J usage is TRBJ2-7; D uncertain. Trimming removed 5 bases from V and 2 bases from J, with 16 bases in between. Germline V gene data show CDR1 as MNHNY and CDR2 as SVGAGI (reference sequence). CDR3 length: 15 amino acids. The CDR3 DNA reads TGTGCCAGCAGTCCCCTCGGCCCAGCTACCTACGAGCAGTACTTC. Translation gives CASSPLGPATYEQYF.

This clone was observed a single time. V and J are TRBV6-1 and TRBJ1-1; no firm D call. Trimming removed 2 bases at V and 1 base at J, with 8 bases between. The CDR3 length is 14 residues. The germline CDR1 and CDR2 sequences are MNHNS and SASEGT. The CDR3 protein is CASSESSANTEAFF. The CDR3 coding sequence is TGTGCCAGCAGTGAATCCTCAGCGAACACTGAAGCTTTCTTT.

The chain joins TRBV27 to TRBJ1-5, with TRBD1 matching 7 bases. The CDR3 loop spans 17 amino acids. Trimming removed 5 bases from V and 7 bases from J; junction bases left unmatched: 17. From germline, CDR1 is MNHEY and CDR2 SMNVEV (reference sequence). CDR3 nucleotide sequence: TGTGCCAGCAGTCCTAACCCCGGGACAGAAGGAAACCAGCCCCAGCATTTT. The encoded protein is CASSPNPGTEGNQPQHF.

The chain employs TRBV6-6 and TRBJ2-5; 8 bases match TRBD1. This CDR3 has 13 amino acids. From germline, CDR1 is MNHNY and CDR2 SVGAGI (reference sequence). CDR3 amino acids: CSTGARTWETQYF. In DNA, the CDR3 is TGTTCGACAGGGGCACGGACCTGGGAGACCCAGTACTTC.

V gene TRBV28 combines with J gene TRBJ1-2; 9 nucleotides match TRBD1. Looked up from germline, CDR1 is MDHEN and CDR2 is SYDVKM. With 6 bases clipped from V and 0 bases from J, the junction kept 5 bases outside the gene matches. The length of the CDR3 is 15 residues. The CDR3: CASRLRDRANYGYTF. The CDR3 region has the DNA TGTGCCAGCAGACTCCGGGACAGGGCTAACTATGGCTACACCTTC.

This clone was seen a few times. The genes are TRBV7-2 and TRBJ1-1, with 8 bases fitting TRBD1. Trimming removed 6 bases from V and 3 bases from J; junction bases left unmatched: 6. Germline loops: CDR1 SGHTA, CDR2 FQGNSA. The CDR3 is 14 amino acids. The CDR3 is CASRGGTGHTEAFF. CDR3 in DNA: TGTGCCAGCAGGGGCGGGACAGGCCACACTGAAGCTTTCTTT. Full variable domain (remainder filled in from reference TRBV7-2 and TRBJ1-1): GAGVSQSPSNKVTEKGKDVELRCDPISGHTALYWYRQSLGQGLEFLIYFQGNSAPDKSGLPSDRFSAERTGGSVSTLTIQRTQQEDSAVYLCASRGGTGHTEAFFGQGTRLTVV.

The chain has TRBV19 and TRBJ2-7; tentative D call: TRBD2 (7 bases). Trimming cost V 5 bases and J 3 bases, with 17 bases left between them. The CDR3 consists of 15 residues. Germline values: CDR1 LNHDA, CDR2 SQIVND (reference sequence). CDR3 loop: CASSLRGAGSYEQYF. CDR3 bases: TGTGCCAGTAGTCTTCGGGGGGCAGGGAGCTACGAGCAGTACTTC.

The CDR3: CASSLDLGSSYEQYF. The CDR3 coding sequence is TGTGCCAGCAGCTTAGACCTAGGAAGCTCCTACGAGCAGTACTTC. This sequence joins TRBV7-2 and TRBJ2-7; no definite D call. This CDR3 spans 15 amino acids. V lost 1 base and J 0 bases, leaving 10 bases between the germline ends. The germline V gene encodes CDR1 SGHTA and CDR2 FQGNSA.

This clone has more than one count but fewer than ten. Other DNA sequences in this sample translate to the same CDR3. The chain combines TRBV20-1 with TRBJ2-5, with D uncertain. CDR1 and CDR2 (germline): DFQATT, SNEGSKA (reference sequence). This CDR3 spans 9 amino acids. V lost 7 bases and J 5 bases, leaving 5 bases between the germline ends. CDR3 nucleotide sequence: TGCAGTGTTGGGGAGACCCAGTACTTC. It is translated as CSVGETQYF.

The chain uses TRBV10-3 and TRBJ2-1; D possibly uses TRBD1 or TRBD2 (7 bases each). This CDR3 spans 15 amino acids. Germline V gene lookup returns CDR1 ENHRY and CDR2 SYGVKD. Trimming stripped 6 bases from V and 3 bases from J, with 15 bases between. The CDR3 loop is CAIRGSGTDYNEQFF. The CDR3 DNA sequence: TGTGCCATCAGGGGGAGCGGGACAGACTACAATGAGCAGTTCTTC.

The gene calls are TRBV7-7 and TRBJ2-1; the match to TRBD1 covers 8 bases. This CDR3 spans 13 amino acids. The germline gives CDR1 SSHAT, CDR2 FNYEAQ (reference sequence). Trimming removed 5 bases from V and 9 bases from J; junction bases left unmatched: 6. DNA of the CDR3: TGTGCCAGCAGCACGGACAGGGATGTTGAGCAGTTCTTC. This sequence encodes CASSTDRDVEQFF.

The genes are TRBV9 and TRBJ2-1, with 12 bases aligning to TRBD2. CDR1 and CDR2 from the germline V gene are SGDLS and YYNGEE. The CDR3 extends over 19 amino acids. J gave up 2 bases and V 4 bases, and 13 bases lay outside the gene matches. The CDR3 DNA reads TGTGCCAGCAGCCCCGAGGGGCTAGCGGGAGGGCCGCCCTACAATGAGCAGTTCTTC. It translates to CASSPEGLAGGPPYNEQFF.

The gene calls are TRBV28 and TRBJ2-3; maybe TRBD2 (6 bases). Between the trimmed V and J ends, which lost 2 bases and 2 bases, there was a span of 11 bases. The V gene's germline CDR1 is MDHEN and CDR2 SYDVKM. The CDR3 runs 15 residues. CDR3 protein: CASSLRPSDTDTQYF. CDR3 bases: TGTGCCAGCAGTTTAAGGCCTAGCGACACAGATACGCAGTATTTT.